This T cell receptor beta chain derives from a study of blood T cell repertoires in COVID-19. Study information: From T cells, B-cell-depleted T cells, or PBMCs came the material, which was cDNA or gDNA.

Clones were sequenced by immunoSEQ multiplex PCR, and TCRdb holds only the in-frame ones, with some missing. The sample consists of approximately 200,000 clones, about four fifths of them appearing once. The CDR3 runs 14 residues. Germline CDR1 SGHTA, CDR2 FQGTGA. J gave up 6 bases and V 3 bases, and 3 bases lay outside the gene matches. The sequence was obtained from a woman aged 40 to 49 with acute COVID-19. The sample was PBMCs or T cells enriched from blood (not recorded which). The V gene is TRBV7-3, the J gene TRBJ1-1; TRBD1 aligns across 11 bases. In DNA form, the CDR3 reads TGTGCCAGCAGCTTGGGACAGGGGGGATCTGAAGCTTTCTTT. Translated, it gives CASSLGQGGSEAFF. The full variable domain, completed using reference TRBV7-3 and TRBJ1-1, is GAGVSQTPSNKVTEKGKYVELRCDPISGHTALYWYRQSLGQGPEFLIYFQGTGAADDSGLPNDRFFAVRPEGSVSTLKIQRTERGDSAVYLCASSLGQGGSEAFFGQGTRLTVV.